The 29 T cell receptor beta chains below all came from one sample that was sequenced in a study of blood T cell repertoires in COVID-19. TCRdb keeps only in-frame clones here, not all; method: immunoSEQ multiplex PCR. The repertoire holds 200,000 to 250,000 clones, with about 90% as singletons. The source material was PBMCs or T cells enriched from blood (not recorded which). The receptor source for this set is a woman in her 50s in a cohort exposed to, infected with or recovered from COVID-19 (not recorded which).

The V and J genes are TRBV30 and TRBJ1-5; D unclear. Trimming left V 4 bases short and J 1 base short, with 11 bases between. From germline, CDR1 is GTSNPN and CDR2 SVGIG (reference sequence). The CDR3 is made up of 14 amino acids. CDR3 coding DNA: TGTGCCTGGATAGACTTACCAAGCAATCAGCCCCAGCATTTT. Its protein is CAWIDLPSNQPQHF.

J is TRBJ2-7 and V is TRBV27, with D maybe TRBD2 (5 bases). The CDR3 is 15 residues long. V was clipped by 5 bases and J by 1 base, with 15 bases between them. The germline CDR1 and CDR2 sequences are MNHEY and SMNVEV (reference sequence). For the CDR3, the DNA is TGTGCCAGCAGTACTCTCGGAGGCATATCCTACGAGCAGTACTTC. It specifies CASSTLGGISYEQYF.

The chain carries TRBV7-3 and TRBJ1-2; D not certain. V dropped 5 bases and J dropped 6 bases, with 16 bases sitting between them. This CDR3 region has 14 residues. Germline values: CDR1 SGHTA, CDR2 FQGTGA. The DNA of the CDR3 is TGTGCCAGCAGCGCGAACGCCGGGCGGGATGGCTACACCTTC. It is translated as CASSANAGRDGYTF.

The V gene is TRBV18, the J gene TRBJ2-2; tentatively, D is TRBD2 (5 bases). The CDR3 runs to 19 residues. CDR1 and CDR2 (germline): KGHSH, LQKENI. V dropped 3 bases and J dropped 0 bases, with 20 bases sitting between them. This CDR3 is CASSPFGLLSGANTGELFF. CDR3 DNA: TGTGCCAGCTCACCCTTCGGACTCCTGAGTGGGGCGAACACCGGGGAGCTGTTTTTT.

The chain combines TRBV4-1 with TRBJ2-2, with 9 bases lining up with TRBD2. The CDR3 has 17 residues. Trimming took 3 bases from V and 1 from J; bases not matched to a gene: 6. Germline CDR1 reads MGHRA; CDR2 reads YSYEKL. The CDR3 reads CASSHIGGGVNTGELFF. The CDR3 region has the DNA TGCGCCAGCAGCCACATAGGCGGGGGGGTGAACACCGGGGAGCTGTTTTTT.

This chain joins TRBV27 and TRBJ1-2; 9 positions match TRBD1. Trimming at V came to 0 bases and at J to 14 bases, leaving 13 bases not matched to a gene. The germline V gene encodes CDR1 MNHEY and CDR2 SMNVEV (reference sequence). CDR3 length equals 15 residues. CDR3 sequence: CASSLSPQLQGAQTF. The CDR3 coding sequence is TGTGCCAGCAGTTTATCGCCCCAGTTACAGGGGGCTCAGACCTTC.

This chain links TRBV15 with TRBJ1-5; 9 bases fit TRBD1. Germline CDR1 is LNHNV and CDR2 is YYDKDF (reference sequence). CDR3 size: 18 residues. V was clipped by 0 bases and J by 4 bases; unmatched bases: 10. CDR3 in DNA: TGTGCCACCAGCAGAGATGGGACCCCGGGACAGGGAAATCAGCCCCAGCATTTT. It codes for CATSRDGTPGQGNQPQHF.

This clone was picked up a small number of times. The chain has TRBV5-6 and TRBJ1-2; no definite D call. CDR3 length equals 12 residues. The V and J ends lost 4 bases and 6 bases respectively, with 10 bases between them. Germline V CDR1 and CDR2: SGHDT, YYEEEE. This CDR3 reads CASSPRSNGYTF. CDR3 in DNA: TGTGCCAGCAGCCCCCGGTCGAATGGCTACACCTTC.

The V call is TRBV7-9, the J call TRBJ2-1, with 8 positions matching TRBD1. Looked up from germline, CDR1 is SEHNR and CDR2 is FQNEAQ (reference sequence). CDR3 length equals 18 residues. V shed 1 base, J shed 4 bases, and the junction held 12 bases outside the gene matches. The CDR3 here is CASSLGTGFMGPYNEQFF. The CDR3 nucleotides read TGTGCCAGCAGCTTAGGGACAGGGTTCATGGGACCGTACAATGAGCAGTTCTTC.

The chain employs TRBV4-1 and TRBJ1-1; no definite D call. Germline V lookup: CDR1 MGHRA, CDR2 YSYEKL. Between the trimmed V and J ends, which lost 1 base and 7 bases, there was a span of 7 bases. The CDR3 loop spans 12 amino acids. This CDR3 is CASSQAYSEAFF. Here the CDR3 DNA reads TGCGCCAGCAGCCAAGCGTACAGTGAAGCTTTCTTT.

The V gene is TRBV15, the J gene TRBJ2-5; 9 bases map to TRBD2. The CDR3 covers 16 residues. Germline lookup yields CDR1 LNHNV and CDR2 YYDKDF (reference sequence). Trimming removed 2 bases from V and 8 bases from J; junction bases left unmatched: 12. For the CDR3, the DNA is TGTGCCACCAGCAGATCTAGCGGGGTGCTTTCGGGTACCCAGTACTTC. Encoded protein: CATSRSSGVLSGTQYF.

V gene TRBV2 combines with J gene TRBJ2-3; tentative D call: TRBD2 (6 bases). Per germline, CDR1 SNHLY and CDR2 FYNNEI. The CDR3 runs 16 residues. V gave up 8 bases and J gave up 2 bases, with 20 bases separating them. CDR3 nucleotides: TGTGCCAGCTGTAAACACCCTAGCGCCGACACAGATACGCAGTATTTT. This encodes CASCKHPSADTDTQYF.

V gene TRBV27 combines with J gene TRBJ1-6; possible D gene TRBD1, 6 bases. Germline CDR1 MNHEY, CDR2 SMNVEV (reference sequence). This CDR3 is built from 15 residues. V was cut by 2 bases and J by 7 bases, with 12 bases left in between. Here the CDR3 reads CASSLIGTQNSPLHF. The CDR3 DNA reads as TGTGCCAGCAGTTTAATCGGGACACAGAATTCACCCCTCCACTTT.

The chain has TRBV30 and TRBJ1-6; D unclear. Germline CDR1 and CDR2: GTSNPN and SVGIG (reference sequence). This CDR3 has 13 residues. V was cut by 4 bases and J by 9 bases, with 13 bases left in between. The CDR3: CAWKPEGSSPLHF. In DNA form, the CDR3 reads TGTGCCTGGAAACCCGAAGGGAGTTCACCCCTCCACTTT.

The rearrangement uses TRBV5-1 and TRBJ2-1; 7 positions match TRBD2. The length of the CDR3 is 15 residues. V gave up 3 bases and J gave up 9 bases; unmatched junction bases: 12. Germline V CDR1 and CDR2: SGHRS, YFSETQ. As DNA, the CDR3 is TGCGCCAGCAGCTCCGGGACTACGGTTTCGAGTGAGCAGTTCTTC. This gives the protein CASSSGTTVSSEQFF. Drawing the rest from reference TRBV5-1 and TRBJ2-1, the complete variable domain is KAGVTQTPRYLIKTRGQQVTLSCSPISGHRSVSWYQQTPGQGLQFLFEYFSETQRNKGNFPGRFSGRQFSNSRSEMNVSTLELGDSALYLCASSSGTTVSSEQFFGPGTRLTVL.

The chain links TRBV6-2 or TRBV6-3 to TRBJ1-2; D gene uncertain. The V end lost 4 bases, the J end lost 4 bases, and 10 bases lay between the germline ends. Germline CDR1 MNHEY, CDR2 SVGEGT. The CDR3 has 13 amino acids. CDR3 region: CASSSRSPYGYTF. As DNA, the CDR3 is TGTGCCAGCAGTTCACGGTCCCCCTATGGCTACACCTTC.

The rearrangement joins TRBV6-5 to TRBJ1-6; D ambiguous. Germline V gene sequence: CDR1 MNHEY, CDR2 SVGAGI. CDR3 length: 12 amino acids. V gave up 10 bases and J gave up 1 base, with 5 bases separating them. CDR3 amino acids: CATGSYNSPLHF. DNA for the CDR3: TGTGCCACCGGGTCCTATAATTCACCCCTCCACTTT.

The chain joins TRBV7-2 to TRBJ2-3; possible D gene TRBD2, 5 bases. The CDR3 is 16 amino acids. Trimming cost V 3 bases and J 2 bases, with 15 bases left between them. The V gene's germline CDR1 is SGHTA and CDR2 FQGNSA. CDR3 region: CASSFGVNPPTDTQYF. DNA of the CDR3: TGTGCCAGCAGCTTCGGGGTAAATCCGCCCACAGATACGCAGTATTTT.

The V call is TRBV24-1, the J call TRBJ2-1, with 8 bases fitting TRBD1. The germline gives CDR1 KGHDR, CDR2 SFDVKD. The J segment lost 7 bases and the V segment lost 4 bases, leaving 2 bases of the junction unmatched. The CDR3 runs to 13 residues. CDR3 sequence: CATSEWTGNEQFF. CDR3 nucleotide sequence: TGTGCCACCAGTGAATGGACAGGGAATGAGCAGTTCTTC.

This chain connects TRBV5-1 to TRBJ1-1; possibly TRBD1 for D (5 bases). CDR3 size: 13 residues. CDR1 is SGHRS, CDR2 YFSETQ, per germline. Between the trimmed V and J ends, which lost 4 bases and 11 bases, there was a span of 18 bases. The CDR3 region has the DNA TGCGCCAGCAGCACCCAGGGTGGGCAAGAGGCTTTCTTT. Its translation is CASSTQGGQEAFF.

The J gene is TRBJ1-1, the V gene TRBV6-2 or TRBV6-3; TRBD1 is a possible D gene (6 bases). The length of the CDR3 is 13 residues. Germline values: CDR1 MNHEY, CDR2 SVGEGT. Trimming shortened V by 2 bases and J by 4 bases, and 8 bases separated the two germline ends. CDR3 protein: CASSYGQITEAFF. The CDR3 DNA reads as TGTGCCAGCAGTTACGGACAGATCACTGAAGCTTTCTTT.

As DNA, the CDR3 is TGTGCCAGCAGAAGCCAGGGGACTAGCTCCTATAATTCACCCCTCCACTTT. Amino acid sequence: CASRSQGTSSYNSPLHF. The chain uses TRBV2 and TRBJ1-6; TRBD1 is a possible D gene (6 bases). Germline CDR1 SNHLY, CDR2 FYNNEI. The CDR3 runs to 17 residues. Trimming removed 6 bases at V and 0 bases at J, with 15 bases between.

This chain connects TRBV5-4 to TRBJ2-7, with TRBD2 as a possible D gene (6 bases). This CDR3 is built from 14 residues. In germline, CDR1 is SGHNT, CDR2 YYREEE (reference sequence). V lost 10 bases, J lost 0 bases, and 17 bases lay in between. CDR3 residues: CAASRAGRSYEQYF. The CDR3 coding sequence is TGTGCCGCCTCGAGGGCGGGACGCTCCTACGAGCAGTACTTC.

This rearrangement joins TRBV18 to TRBJ1-5; the match to TRBD1 covers 7 bases. Trimming cost V 5 bases and J 4 bases; bases outside gene matches: 5. The length of the CDR3 is 14 residues. Germline CDR1 is KGHSH and CDR2 is LQKENI. The CDR3, as DNA: TGTGCCAGCTCAACCGGGACAGCGAATCAGCCCCAGCATTTT. Translated, it gives CASSTGTANQPQHF.

This clone showed up just once. V usage is TRBV5-1 and J usage is TRBJ2-3; 9 nucleotides agree with TRBD1. CDR3 size: 16 residues. J lost 4 bases, V lost 2 bases, and 8 bases had no gene match. The germline gives CDR1 SGHRS, CDR2 YFSETQ. The CDR3 is CASSFLTGGGSDTQYF. CDR3 nucleotide sequence: TGCGCCAGCAGCTTCCTAACAGGGGGCGGGTCAGATACGCAGTATTTT.

This clone was recorded once. The chain recombines TRBV6-2 or TRBV6-3 with TRBJ2-1; D gene ambiguous. V lost 0 bases, J lost 7 bases, and 13 bases lay in between. Germline V CDR1 and CDR2: MNHEY, SVGEGT. CDR3 length: 15 residues. CDR3 protein: CASSYSFNSLNEQFF. The CDR3 DNA follows: TGTGCCAGCAGTTACTCGTTTAACTCCCTAAATGAGCAGTTCTTC.

The chain is built from TRBV4-3 and TRBJ1-3, with D perhaps TRBD1 (6 bases). CDR1 LGHNA and CDR2 YSLEER come from the germline V gene. The CDR3 has 17 amino acids. V lost 1 base and J 0 bases, leaving 13 bases between the germline ends. The CDR3 protein is CASSQVGGPYSGNTIYF. As DNA, the CDR3 is TGCGCCAGCAGCCAAGTAGGGGGACCCTACTCTGGAAACACCATATATTTT.

This rearrangement joins TRBV25-1 to TRBJ2-1, with TRBD1 identical over 10 bases. The CDR3 length is 16 residues. CDR1 is MGHDK, CDR2 SYGVNS, per germline. V trimming: 4 bases; J trimming: 2 bases; junction bases outside the gene matches: 5. Here the CDR3 DNA reads TGTGCCAGCAGTGGACAGGGGGCGAGGACCTACAATGAGCAGTTCTTC. Amino acids: CASSGQGARTYNEQFF.

The CDR3: CASSPLAGGPDTQYF. The CDR3 DNA reads as TGTGCCAGCAGCCCTCTAGCGGGGGGCCCAGATACGCAGTATTTT. The chain links TRBV14 to TRBJ2-3; TRBD2 matches 11 bases. The trim removed 4 bases at V and 4 bases at J, leaving 4 bases unmatched. There are 15 residues in the CDR3. Germline V gene data show CDR1 as SGHDN and CDR2 as FVKESK. The entire variable domain, with the rest obtained from reference TRBV14 and TRBJ2-3, is as follows: EAGVTQFPSHSVIEKGQTVTLRCDPISGHDNLYWYRRVMGKEIKFLLHFVKESKQDESGMPNNRFLAERTGGTYSTLKVQPAELEDSGVYFCASSPLAGGPDTQYFGPGTRLTVL.